The rows below give T cell receptor beta chains drawn from one sample of a study of identical twins. TCRdb used MiXCR to reprocess the 5' RACE reads, holding one entry per CDR3 protein. The data hold 510,000 or so distinct CDR3 sequences, with roughly 15% observed a single time. These data also formed part of another study, on yellow fever vaccine responses in identical twins.

Sequences were obtained from CD4+ T cells sorted from blood. The receptor set was obtained from a woman between 18 and 29 years old in good health. Both conserved end residues are part of each CDR3. Fields, in order: V gene, D gene, J gene, clone size, CDR3 protein. The D gene is left open where the match is weak. Clone size is given for some rows only: seen once, a few or many times, or a class if the clone is expanded.

>TRBV12-3/TRBV12-4|TRBD2|TRBJ2-1|.
CASSFDRGGRTYNEQFF
>TRBV10-3|.|TRBJ2-3|many
CAISEVGSGTDTQYF
>TRBV20-1|.|TRBJ2-1|.
CSARGIYNEQFF
>TRBV20-1|.|TRBJ1-1|.
CSARLAVNTEAFF
>TRBV28|TRBD2|TRBJ2-7|.
CASSLATSGMRYEQYF
>TRBV5-1|.|TRBJ2-2|few
CPSMGTGELFF
>TRBV5-5|.|TRBJ2-5|.
CASSLWIEETQYF
>TRBV15|.|TRBJ1-4|.
CATSRVATGTEKLFF
>TRBV28|TRBD2|TRBJ2-1|.
CASNLAGAFGEQFF
>TRBV3-1|TRBD1|TRBJ2-7|few
CASSLRTGDREQYF
>TRBV7-7|.|TRBJ2-3|few
CASSLGSGVGAGTDTQYF
>TRBV20-1|.|TRBJ1-2|few
CSATGINYGYTF
>TRBV2|.|TRBJ1-1|.
CASSDRVLGNTEAFF
>TRBV4-2|TRBD2|TRBJ2-1|.
CASSQDQASGYNEQFF
>TRBV27|.|TRBJ2-3|few
CASSSLAQFPTDTQYF
>TRBV12-3/TRBV12-4|TRBD1|TRBJ1-2|.
CASSWGQGGYTF
>TRBV20-1|TRBD2|TRBJ2-3|few
CSARGRGAGSTDTQYF
>TRBV27|.|TRBJ2-2|few
CASSFRQGGTYTGELFF
>TRBV6-6|.|TRBJ1-3|few
CASQARRGYTIYF
>TRBV20-1|.|TRBJ2-1|few
CSASGPVNEQFF
>TRBV12-3/TRBV12-4|TRBD1|TRBJ2-2|.
CASCFGGTGTGFPGELFF
>TRBV24-1|TRBD1|TRBJ2-1|few
CATSDLGQGNGDEQFF
>TRBV27|TRBD2|TRBJ2-3|few
CASSLYPSTSGGADTQYF
>TRBV6-1|TRBD1|TRBJ2-2|.
CASSEAWDRGLSNTGELFF
>TRBV15|TRBD2|TRBJ2-1|few
CATSRVTSGSHSSYNEQFF
>TRBV11-2|TRBD1|TRBJ2-2|many
CASSPRQGSGELFF
>TRBV7-2|TRBD1|TRBJ1-1|.
CASSWSGTGAREAFF
>TRBV2|.|TRBJ2-7|.
CASGFTTYEQYF
>TRBV5-6|.|TRBJ2-2|few
CASSHPDGSGELFF
>TRBV12-3/TRBV12-4|TRBD2|TRBJ2-5|.
CASRQAGGQETQYF
>TRBV20-1|.|TRBJ2-3|few
CSTSKGAGSTDTQYF
>TRBV5-6|.|TRBJ1-5|.
CASSLSGNDQPQHF
>TRBV16|TRBD1|TRBJ2-7|few
CASSQSRTGEQYF
>TRBV6-1|.|TRBJ2-3|.
CASKPGVSISTDTQYF
>TRBV18|TRBD1|TRBJ2-3|.
CASSRTGMNTDTQYF
>TRBV5-1|.|TRBJ2-7|.
CASSTLGAYEQYF
>TRBV20-1|.|TRBJ2-3|many
CSIDNTDTQYF
>TRBV7-2|TRBD2|TRBJ2-4|many
CASSLTSGSLAKNIQYF
>TRBV24-1|.|TRBJ2-3|.
CATSDPLLNTQYF
>TRBV12-3/TRBV12-4|.|TRBJ2-5|few
CASSLGGAGQETQYF
>TRBV6-1|.|TRBJ1-1|.
CASSEGPIGGEAFF
>TRBV6-5|.|TRBJ1-1|.
CASSYSRTDRNTEAFF
>TRBV5-1|.|TRBJ2-7|once
CASSLVGSSGYEQYF
>TRBV24-1|TRBD2|TRBJ2-7|.
CATSDSSGRASYEQYF
>TRBV5-1|.|TRBJ2-1|many
CASSIPGSEQFF
>TRBV7-9|.|TRBJ2-2|.
CASVYRVDTGELFF
>TRBV11-2|.|TRBJ1-5|few
CASSLRAGRTNQPQHF
>TRBV4-1|.|TRBJ2-2|.
CASSQERLSSGWRANTGELFF
>TRBV27|TRBD2|TRBJ2-4|.
CASSNIAGVAKNIQYF
>TRBV18|TRBD1|TRBJ2-5|.
CASSPMGDRETQYF